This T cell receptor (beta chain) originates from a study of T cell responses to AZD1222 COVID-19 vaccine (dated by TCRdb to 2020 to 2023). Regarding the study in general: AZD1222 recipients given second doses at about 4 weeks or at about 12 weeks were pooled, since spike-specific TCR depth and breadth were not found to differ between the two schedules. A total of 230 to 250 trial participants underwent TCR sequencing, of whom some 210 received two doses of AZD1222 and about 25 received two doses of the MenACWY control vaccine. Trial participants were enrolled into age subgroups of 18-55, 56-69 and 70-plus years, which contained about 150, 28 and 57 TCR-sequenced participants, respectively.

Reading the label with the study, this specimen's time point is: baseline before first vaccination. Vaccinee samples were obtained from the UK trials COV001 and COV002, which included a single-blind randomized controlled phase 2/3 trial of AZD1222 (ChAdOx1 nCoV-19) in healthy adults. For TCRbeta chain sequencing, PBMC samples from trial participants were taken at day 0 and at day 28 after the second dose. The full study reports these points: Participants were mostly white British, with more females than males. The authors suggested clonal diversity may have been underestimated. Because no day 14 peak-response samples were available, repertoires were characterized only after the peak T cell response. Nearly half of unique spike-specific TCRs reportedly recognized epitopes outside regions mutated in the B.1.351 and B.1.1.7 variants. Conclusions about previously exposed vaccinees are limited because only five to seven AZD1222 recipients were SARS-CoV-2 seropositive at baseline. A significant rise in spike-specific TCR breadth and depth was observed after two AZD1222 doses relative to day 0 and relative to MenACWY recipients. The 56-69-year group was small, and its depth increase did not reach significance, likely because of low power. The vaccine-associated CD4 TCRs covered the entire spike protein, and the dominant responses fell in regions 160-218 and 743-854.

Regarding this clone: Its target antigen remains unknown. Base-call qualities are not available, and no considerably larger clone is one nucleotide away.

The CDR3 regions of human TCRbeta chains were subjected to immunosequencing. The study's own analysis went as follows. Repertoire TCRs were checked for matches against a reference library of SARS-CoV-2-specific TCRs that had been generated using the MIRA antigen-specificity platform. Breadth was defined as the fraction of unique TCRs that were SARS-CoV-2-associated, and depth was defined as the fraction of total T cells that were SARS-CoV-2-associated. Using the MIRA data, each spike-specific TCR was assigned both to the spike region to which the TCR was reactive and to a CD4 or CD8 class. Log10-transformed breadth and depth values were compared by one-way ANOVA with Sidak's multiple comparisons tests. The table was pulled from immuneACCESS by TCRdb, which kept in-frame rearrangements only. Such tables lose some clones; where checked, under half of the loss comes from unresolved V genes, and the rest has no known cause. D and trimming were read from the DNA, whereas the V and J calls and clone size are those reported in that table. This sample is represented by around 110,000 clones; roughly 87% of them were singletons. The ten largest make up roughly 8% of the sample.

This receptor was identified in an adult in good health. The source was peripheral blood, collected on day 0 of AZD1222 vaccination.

This receptor carries the CDR3 CASSEDRKTEAFF. The nucleotide sequence reads TGTGCCAGCAGTGAAGACAGAAAGACTGAAGCTTTCTTT. The chain is encoded by TRBV25-1 joined to TRBJ1-1; TRBD1 is a possible D gene, resting on 5 matching bases. The junction carries 9 bases between V and J, which are trimmed by 2 bases and 5 bases respectively. The CDR3 holds 13 amino acids from the cysteine to the phenylalanine. Only the CDR3 region is kept as DNA, spanning 39 bases read in frame from base 1. Via the germline V gene, CDR1 is MGHDK and CDR2 SYGVNS. This CDR3, with the reference TRBV25-1 and TRBJ1-1 proteins standing in past its ends, gives the full variable domain EADIYQTPRYLVIGTGKKITLECSQTMGHDKMYWYQQDPGMELHLIHYSYGVNSTEKGDLSSESTVSRIRTEHFPLTLESARPSHTSQYLCASSEDRKTEAFFGQGTRLTVV.